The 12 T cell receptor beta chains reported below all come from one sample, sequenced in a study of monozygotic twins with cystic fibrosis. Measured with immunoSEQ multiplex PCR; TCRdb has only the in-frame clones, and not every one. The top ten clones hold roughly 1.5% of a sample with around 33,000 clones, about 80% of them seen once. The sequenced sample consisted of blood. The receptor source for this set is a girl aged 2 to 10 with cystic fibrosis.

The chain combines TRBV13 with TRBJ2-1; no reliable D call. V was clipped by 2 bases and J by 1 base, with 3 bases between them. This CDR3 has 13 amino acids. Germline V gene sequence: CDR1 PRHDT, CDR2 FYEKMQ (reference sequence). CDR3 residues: CASSLRSYNEQFF. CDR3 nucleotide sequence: TGTGCCAGCAGCTTAAGGTCCTACAATGAGCAGTTCTTC. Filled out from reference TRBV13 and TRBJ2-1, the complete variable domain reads AAGVIQSPRHLIKEKRETATLKCYPIPRHDTVYWYQQGPGQDPQFLISFYEKMQSDKGSIPDRFSAQQFSDYHSELNMSSLELGDSALYFCASSLRSYNEQFFGPGTRLTVL.

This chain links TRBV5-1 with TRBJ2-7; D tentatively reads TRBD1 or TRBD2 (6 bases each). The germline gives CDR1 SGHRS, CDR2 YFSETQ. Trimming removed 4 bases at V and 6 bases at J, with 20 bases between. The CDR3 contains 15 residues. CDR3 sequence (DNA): TGCGCCAGCAGCAGGGCAGAGGGGGGCTTCATCGAGCAGTACTTC. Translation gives CASSRAEGGFIEQYF.

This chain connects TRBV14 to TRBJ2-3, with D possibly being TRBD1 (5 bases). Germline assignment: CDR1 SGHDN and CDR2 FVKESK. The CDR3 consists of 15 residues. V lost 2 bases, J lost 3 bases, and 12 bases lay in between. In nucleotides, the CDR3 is TGTGCCAGCAGCCAAAGGGGCCCATCGACAGATACGCAGTATTTT. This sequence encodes CASSQRGPSTDTQYF.

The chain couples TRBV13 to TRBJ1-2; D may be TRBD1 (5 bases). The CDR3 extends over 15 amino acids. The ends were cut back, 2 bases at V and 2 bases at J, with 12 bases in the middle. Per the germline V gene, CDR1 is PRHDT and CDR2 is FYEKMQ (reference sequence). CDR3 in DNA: TGTGCCAGCAGCTTATCTGGGGGGAGAAACTATGGCTACACCTTC. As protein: CASSLSGGRNYGYTF.

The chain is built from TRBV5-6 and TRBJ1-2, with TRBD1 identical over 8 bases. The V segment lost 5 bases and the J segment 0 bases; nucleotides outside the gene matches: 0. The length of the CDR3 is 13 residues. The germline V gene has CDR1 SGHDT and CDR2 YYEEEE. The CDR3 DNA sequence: TGTGCCAGCAGACAGGGGGCTAACTATGGCTACACCTTC. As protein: CASRQGANYGYTF.

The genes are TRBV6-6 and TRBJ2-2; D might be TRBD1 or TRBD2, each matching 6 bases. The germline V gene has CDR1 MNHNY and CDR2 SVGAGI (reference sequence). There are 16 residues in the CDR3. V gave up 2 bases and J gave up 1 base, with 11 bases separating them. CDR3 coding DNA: TGTGCCAGCAGTTACACACGGGGGCGGAACACCGGGGAGCTGTTTTTT. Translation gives CASSYTRGRNTGELFF.

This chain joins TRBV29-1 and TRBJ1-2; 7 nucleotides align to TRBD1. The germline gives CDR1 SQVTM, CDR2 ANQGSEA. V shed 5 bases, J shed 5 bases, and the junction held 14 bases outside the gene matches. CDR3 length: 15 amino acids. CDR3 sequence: CSVTKTGSALYGYTF. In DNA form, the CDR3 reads TGCAGCGTTACAAAGACAGGGTCGGCACTTTATGGCTACACCTTC.

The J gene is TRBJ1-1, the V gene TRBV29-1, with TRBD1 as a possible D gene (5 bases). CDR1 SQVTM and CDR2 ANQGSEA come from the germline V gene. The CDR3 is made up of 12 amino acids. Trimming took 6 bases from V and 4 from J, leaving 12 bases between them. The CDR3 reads CSVEGWCTEAFF. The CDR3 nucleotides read TGCAGCGTGGAGGGGTGGTGCACTGAAGCTTTCTTT.

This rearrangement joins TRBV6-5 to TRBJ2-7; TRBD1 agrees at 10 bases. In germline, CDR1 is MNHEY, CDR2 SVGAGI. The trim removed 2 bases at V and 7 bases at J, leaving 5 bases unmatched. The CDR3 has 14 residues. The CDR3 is CASSYGQGVGEQYF. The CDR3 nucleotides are TGTGCCAGCAGTTACGGACAGGGGGTGGGGGAGCAGTACTTC.

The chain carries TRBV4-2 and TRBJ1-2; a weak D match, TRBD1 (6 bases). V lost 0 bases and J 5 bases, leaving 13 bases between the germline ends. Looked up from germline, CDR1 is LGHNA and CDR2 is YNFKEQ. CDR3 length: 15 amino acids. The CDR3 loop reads CASSQEHRDWYGYTF. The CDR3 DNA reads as TGTGCCAGCAGCCAAGAACACAGGGATTGGTATGGCTACACCTTC.

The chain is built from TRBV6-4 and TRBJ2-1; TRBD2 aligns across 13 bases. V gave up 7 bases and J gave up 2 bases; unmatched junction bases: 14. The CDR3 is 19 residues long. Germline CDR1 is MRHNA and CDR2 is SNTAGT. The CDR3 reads CASTPELAGGPLTYNEQFF. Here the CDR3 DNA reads TGTGCCAGCACACCGGAACTAGCGGGGGGGCCGCTGACCTACAATGAGCAGTTCTTC.

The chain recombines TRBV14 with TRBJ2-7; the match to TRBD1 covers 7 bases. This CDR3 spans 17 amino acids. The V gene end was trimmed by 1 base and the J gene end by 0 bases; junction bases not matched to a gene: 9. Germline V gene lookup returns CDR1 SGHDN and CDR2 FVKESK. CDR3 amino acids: CASSQGIIRDSSYEQYF. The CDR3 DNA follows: TGTGCCAGCAGCCAAGGTATTATTCGGGACAGCTCCTACGAGCAGTACTTC.